This T cell receptor beta chain was documented in a study of blood T cell repertoires in COVID-19. Whole-study context: There were acute and convalescent COVID-19 samples, and they came from the United States, Italy and Spain.

Methods used by the authors: Amplification with reference gene primers provided the estimates of nucleated cell counts. Profiling relied on immunoSEQ multiplex PCR, and the TCRdb table lists in-frame clones only, not all of them. V, J and clone size were drawn from that table, and D and trimming were deduced from the DNA. The sample has over 150,000 clones; about 90% are singletons. V was pared by 6 bases and J by 0 bases, with 4 bases of the junction left unmatched. There are 15 residues in the CDR3. In germline, CDR1 is MNHEY, CDR2 SMNVEV (reference sequence). Source material: peripheral blood. This TCR was sampled from a man in his fifties or sixties with acute or convalescent COVID-19. The V call is TRBV27, the J call TRBJ1-4, with 7 bases aligning to TRBD1. CDR3 in DNA: TGTGCCAGCAGCCGGGACAGAGCAACTAATGAAAAACTGTTTTTT. This encodes CASSRDRATNEKLFF. Filled out from reference TRBV27 and TRBJ1-4, the complete variable domain reads EAQVTQNPRYLITVTGKKLTVTCSQNMNHEYMSWYRQDPGLGLRQIYYSMNVEVTDKGDVPEGYKVSRKEKRNFPLILESPSPNQTSLYFCASSRDRATNEKLFFGSGTQLSVL.